Listed below are T cell receptor beta chains from one sample, sequenced in a study of cytomegalovirus exposure and HLA in healthy donors. Only in-frame clones appear in the TCRdb table, and some are missing; sequencing was by immunoSEQ multiplex PCR. The sample has under 200,000 clones, 75% to 80% seen once. The sequenced material came from PBMCs. The receptors shown here come from a man aged 50 or older in good health and CMV-seropositive. CDR3s leave out the opening cysteine and the closing phenylalanine or tryptophan.

j_call	v_call	cdr3_aa
TRBJ1-4	TRBV28	ASFSTGVNEKLF
TRBJ2-2	TRBV6-4	ASSEAGPTGELF
TRBJ1-3	TRBV29-1	SVRQGPWAY
TRBJ1-4	TRBV5-1	ASSTGQGGEKLF
TRBJ1-1	TRBV18	ASSPHSGTEAF
TRBJ1-5	TRBV7-8	ASSLFENQPQH
TRBJ1-2	TRBV28	ASSGNRGLGYGYT
TRBJ2-6	TRBV5-6	ASSLAGTGGFSGANVLT
TRBJ2-7	TRBV4-3	ASSQVSGTSFHEQY
TRBJ1-4	TRBV7-9	ASRRTGGVINEKLF
TRBJ1-2	TRBV18	ASSPYDRGTGGYGYT
TRBJ2-1	TRBV27	ASSDSNEQF
TRBJ1-1	TRBV6-6	ASSYSEGMAF
TRBJ1-4	TRBV19	ASIKTGGGEKLF
TRBJ2-3	TRBV30	AWSVSPQPRSDTQY
TRBJ2-1	TRBV2	ASSGPGVINEQF
TRBJ2-4	TRBV6-5	ASSSRDLLAKNIQY
TRBJ1-1	TRBV29-1	SVSDRVTEAF
TRBJ2-3	TRBV7-9	ASNYVGGTDTQY
TRBJ2-2	TRBV9	ASSVGGGASGELF
TRBJ2-1	TRBV5-6	ASSLPTGYNEQF
TRBJ2-2	TRBV18	ASSPATQSNTGELF
TRBJ1-1	TRBV6-1	ASTVRGRKDTEAF